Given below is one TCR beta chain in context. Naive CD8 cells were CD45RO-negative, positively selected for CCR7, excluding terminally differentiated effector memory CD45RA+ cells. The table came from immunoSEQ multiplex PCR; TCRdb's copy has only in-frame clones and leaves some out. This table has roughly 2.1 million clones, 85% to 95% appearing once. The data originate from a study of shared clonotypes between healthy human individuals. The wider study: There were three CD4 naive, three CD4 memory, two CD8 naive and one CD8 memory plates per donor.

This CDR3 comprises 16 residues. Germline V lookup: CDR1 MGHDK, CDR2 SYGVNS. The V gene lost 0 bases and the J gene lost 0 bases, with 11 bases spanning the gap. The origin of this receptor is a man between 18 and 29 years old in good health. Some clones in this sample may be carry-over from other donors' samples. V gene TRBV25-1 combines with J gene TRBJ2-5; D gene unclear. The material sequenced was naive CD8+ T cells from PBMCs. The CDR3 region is CASSEYERTNQETQYF. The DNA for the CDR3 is TGTGCCAGCAGTGAATATGAACGGACGAACCAAGAGACCCAGTACTTC.